This T cell receptor beta chain was captured by sequencing in a study of blood T cell repertoires in COVID-19. The CDR3 extends over 13 amino acids. Germline V gene data show CDR1 as MDHEN and CDR2 as SYDVKM. V was pared by 5 bases and J by 6 bases, with 11 bases between. Authors' analysis steps: By means of reference gene primer amplification, nucleated cell counts were estimated. Sequencing was performed with immunoSEQ multiplex PCR; in TCRdb, only in-frame clones are kept and a portion is missing. V and J calls and clone size come straight from that table; D and trimming were deduced from the DNA. Of just over 30,000 clones in the sample, 80% to 90% were seen once.

The genes are TRBV28 and TRBJ2-1, with D hard to call. Sequenced material: peripheral blood. The sequence was obtained from a woman in her 40s with active or convalescent COVID-19. This chain's CDR3 is CASSQPNPNEQFF. CDR3 coding DNA: TGTGCCAGCAGTCAACCTAACCCCAATGAGCAGTTCTTC.